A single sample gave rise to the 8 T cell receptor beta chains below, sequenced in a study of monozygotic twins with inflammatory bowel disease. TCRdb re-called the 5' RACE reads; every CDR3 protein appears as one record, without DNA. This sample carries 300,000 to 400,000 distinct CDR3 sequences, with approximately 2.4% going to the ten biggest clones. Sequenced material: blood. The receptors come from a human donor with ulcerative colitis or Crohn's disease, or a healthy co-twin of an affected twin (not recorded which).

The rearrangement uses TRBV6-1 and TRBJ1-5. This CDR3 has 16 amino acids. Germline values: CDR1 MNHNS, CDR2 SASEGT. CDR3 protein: CASSEGRIWGNQPQHF.

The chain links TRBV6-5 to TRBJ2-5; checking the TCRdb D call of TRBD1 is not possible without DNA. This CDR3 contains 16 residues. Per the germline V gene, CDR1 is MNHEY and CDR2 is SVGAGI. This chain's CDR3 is CASSYSGRGSQETQYF.

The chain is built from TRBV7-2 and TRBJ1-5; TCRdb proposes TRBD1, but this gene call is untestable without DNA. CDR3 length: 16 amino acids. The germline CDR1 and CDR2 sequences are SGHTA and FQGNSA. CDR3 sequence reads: CASSPHRGPSNQPQHF.

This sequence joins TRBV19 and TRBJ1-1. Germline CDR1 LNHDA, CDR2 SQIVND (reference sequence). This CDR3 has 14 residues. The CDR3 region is CASSIGPTNTEAFF.

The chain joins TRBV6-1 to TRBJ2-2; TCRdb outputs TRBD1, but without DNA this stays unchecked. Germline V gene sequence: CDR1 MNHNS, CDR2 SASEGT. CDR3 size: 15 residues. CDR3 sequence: CASSELGAGTGELFF.

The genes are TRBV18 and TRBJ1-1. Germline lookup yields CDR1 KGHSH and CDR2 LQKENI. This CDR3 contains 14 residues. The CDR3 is CASSPIQTNTEAFF.

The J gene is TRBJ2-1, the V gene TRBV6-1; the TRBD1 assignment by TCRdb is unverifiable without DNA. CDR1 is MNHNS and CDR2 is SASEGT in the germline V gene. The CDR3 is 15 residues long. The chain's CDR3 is CASSLTGTGFNEQFF.

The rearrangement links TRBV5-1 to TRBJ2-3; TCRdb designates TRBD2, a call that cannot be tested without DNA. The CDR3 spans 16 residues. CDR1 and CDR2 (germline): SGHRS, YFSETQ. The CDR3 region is CASSPSPSPGTDTQYF.